Listed below are T cell receptor beta chains from one sample, sequenced in a study of PD-L1 blockade in urothelial cancer. Some clones are missing from TCRdb's copy, which holds only in-frame ones; the method was immunoSEQ multiplex PCR. The table records 70,000 to 95,000 clones, roughly 84% of them present only once. The sample here was PBMCs, taken around atezolizumab (anti-PD-L1) treatment. The receptors shown here come from a man in his 60s with urothelial cancer. CDR3s include the opening cysteine and the closing phenylalanine or tryptophan. A D gene is named only where the DNA matches it firmly. Clone size appears in some rows only: once, few, many, or a class for an expanded clone.

TRBJ2-3,TRBD2,TRBV28,few,17,TGTGCCAGCAGTTCGCTCCCAACACTAGCGGCCACAGATACGCAGTATTTT,CASSSLPTLAATDTQYF
TRBJ2-7,-,TRBV12-5,-,14,TGTGCTAGTGGTCCGGGACTCCCACCCTACGAGCAGTACTTC,CASGPGLPPYEQYF
TRBJ2-5,-,TRBV2,-,12,TGTGCCAGCAGTGACATAGTAGAGACCCAGTACTTC,CASSDIVETQYF
TRBJ1-1,-,TRBV2,few,14,TGTGCCAGCAGTTCCGATTGGAGCGACACTGAAGCTTTCTTT,CASSSDWSDTEAFF
TRBJ1-5,-,TRBV2,-,15,TGTGCCAGCAGTGAGGTGGGGGGGAGCAATCAGCCCCAGCATTTT,CASSEVGGSNQPQHF
TRBJ1-5,-,TRBV7-2,-,14,TGTGCCAGCAGCGGACGCAGGGGTTATCAGCCCCAGCATTTT,CASSGRRGYQPQHF
TRBJ1-2,TRBD1,TRBV5-6,-,15,TGTGCCAGCAGCTTGGATCAGGGGGCTTTGAATGGCTACACCTTC,CASSLDQGALNGYTF
TRBJ2-6,TRBD1,TRBV7-9,-,16,TGTGCCCAGGAGGGACAGGGAGGTTTTGGGGCCAACGTCCTGACTTTC,CAQEGQGGFGANVLTF
TRBJ2-2,-,TRBV4-3,once,16,TGCGCCAGCAGCCGATCGACTAGGCCGAACACCGGGGAGCTGTTTTTT,CASSRSTRPNTGELFF
TRBJ2-7,TRBD2,TRBV4-1,-,15,TGCGCCAGCAGCCAAGTTCTAGCGGATTCCTACGAGCAGTACTTC,CASSQVLADSYEQYF
TRBJ2-7,-,TRBV28,-,18,TGTGCCAGCAGCACCATATCACGGGGTGCTGGTACCCTCTACGAGCAGTACTTC,CASSTISRGAGTLYEQYF
TRBJ1-3,-,TRBV25-1,-,14,TGTGCCAGCAGTGAATCAGTGGTGCGGAGCACCATATATTTT,CASSESVVRSTIYF
TRBJ2-2,TRBD2,TRBV6-1,once,15,TGTGCCAGCAGGGAACTAGCGGGCAACACCGGGGAGCTGTTTTTT,CASRELAGNTGELFF
TRBJ1-6,-,TRBV6-4,once,14,TGTGCCAGCAGTCTGCAGGTCCATAATTCACCCCTCCACTTT,CASSLQVHNSPLHF
TRBJ2-1,TRBD1,TRBV14,-,19,TGTGCCAGCAGCTATCTGGGAGTCGGGAGACAGGGGGTCTACAATGAGCAGTTCTTC,CASSYLGVGRQGVYNEQFF
TRBJ2-7,TRBD1,TRBV5-8,-,15,TGTGCCAGCAGCCCCCCCCGGGGACAGGGATTCCGGGAGTACTTC,CASSPPRGQGFREYF
TRBJ2-3,TRBD1,TRBV5-4,once,13,TGTGCCGGTCGGACAGGGGCAGCGGATACGCAGTATTTT,CAGRTGAADTQYF
TRBJ1-1,-,TRBV28,-,13,TGTGCCAGCAGTTTTTCTCCGAACACTGAAGCTTTCTTT,CASSFSPNTEAFF
TRBJ2-7,TRBD1,TRBV28,-,14,TGTGCCTGCCAACCGGGACAGGGGGCTTACGAGCAGTACTTC,CACQPGQGAYEQYF
TRBJ2-1,-,TRBV7-2,-,15,TGTGCCAGCAGCTTAGGGAGCCAGAAGGGGGATGAGCAGTTCTTC,CASSLGSQKGDEQFF
TRBJ1-2,TRBD1,TRBV27,-,13,TGTGCCAGCAGTTACCGGGACAGGGAAGGCTACACCTTC,CASSYRDREGYTF
TRBJ1-3,-,TRBV6-5,-,14,TGTGCCAGCAGTCCCGGGATCTCTGGAAACACCATATATTTT,CASSPGISGNTIYF
TRBJ2-3,TRBD2,TRBV5-1,-,15,TGCGCCAGCAGCTCTCTAGCGGGGTACACAGATACGCAGTATTTT,CASSSLAGYTDTQYF
TRBJ2-3,-,TRBV7-9,-,14,TGTGCCAGCAGCCGGAGGGCCGATACAGATACGCAGTATTTT,CASSRRADTDTQYF
TRBJ2-5,TRBD2,TRBV6-5,-,15,TGTGCCAGCAGTTACGGAACGGGGGGGCGGGAGACCCAGTACTTC,CASSYGTGGRETQYF